A single sample gave rise to the 3 T cell receptor beta chains below, sequenced in a study of beta chain features in type 1 diabetes. The authors reverse transcribed all of the isolated RNA, so sequencing captured expressed TCRB transcripts. The repertoire was sequenced with immunoSEQ multiplex PCR; TCRdb's copy has only in-frame clones and lacks some. The sample holds over 150,000 clones; 7% to 9% are singletons and the top ten take under 0.55%. The antigens of these receptors remain unknown. Study-level points and caveats: All four CD4+ subsets from Type 1 diabetes patients carried moderately but significantly shorter TCRB CDR3s.

Sequencing input: central memory CD4+ T cells from blood. The receptor source for this set is a man younger than 35 with type 1 diabetes.

On this clone: Other DNA sequences in this sample translate to the same CDR3. V usage is TRBV18 and J usage is TRBJ2-7; TRBD2 matches 9 bases. This CDR3 is 14 amino acids long. Germline V gene data show CDR1 as KGHSH and CDR2 as LQKENI. The J segment lost 4 bases and the V segment lost 3 bases, leaving 4 bases of the junction unmatched. CDR3 DNA: TGTGCCAGCTCACCCCAGCGGGGGGAATACGAGCAGTACTTC. Translation gives CASSPQRGEYEQYF.

This sequence joins TRBV7-2 and TRBJ2-1; 10 nucleotides agree with TRBD2. This CDR3 contains 15 residues. The ends lost 6 bases at V and 3 bases at J; junction bases unmatched: 5. Germline CDR1 is SGHTA and CDR2 is FQGNSA. The CDR3 DNA reads as TGTGCCAGCAGGTGGACTAGCGGAGGCTACAATGAGCAGTTCTTC. Encoded protein: CASRWTSGGYNEQFF.

The V and J genes are TRBV5-4 and TRBJ2-6; TRBD1 aligns across 7 bases. CDR3 size: 17 residues. The V segment lost 6 bases and the J segment 1 base; nucleotides outside the gene matches: 10. Per the germline V gene, CDR1 is SGHNT and CDR2 is YYREEE (reference sequence). CDR3 residues: CASNKQGYGSGANVLTF. In DNA, the CDR3 is TGTGCCAGCAACAAACAGGGGTATGGTTCTGGGGCCAACGTCCTGACTTTC. Looking up the rest from reference TRBV5-4 and TRBJ2-6 gives the full variable domain: ETGVTQSPTHLIKTRGQQVTLRCSSQSGHNTVSWYQQALGQGPQFIFQYYREEENGRGNFPPRFSGLQFPNYSSELNVNALELDDSALYLCASNKQGYGSGANVLTFGAGSRLTVL.